What follows is one T cell receptor (beta chain) and its context. As yet, its antigen is unknown. The data belong to a study of shared clonotypes between healthy human individuals. Turning to the study itself: Three CD4 naive, three CD4 memory, two CD8 naive and one CD8 memory plate were used per donor. Overall study results and limits: Sharing of clonotypes among donors was expected to vary with sequencing depth. The donor pool, a small one, limited the genetic and exposure-history diversity represented.

Approximately 30,000 T cell genomes (about 0.2 ug DNA) went into each sorted-subset replicate. The data were produced by immunoSEQ multiplex PCR, yet TCRdb's version contains in-frame clones alone and is incomplete. The sample includes 1,400,000 or so clones, 98% of them seen just once. Germline V gene data show CDR1 as SGDLS and CDR2 as YYNGEE. Trimming removed 3 bases from V and 0 bases from J; junction bases left unmatched: 8. This CDR3 is 16 amino acids long. The chain employs TRBV9 and TRBJ2-7, with 8 bases matching TRBD1. This TCR was sampled from a man younger than 45 in good health. Sample: naive CD4+ T cells sorted from blood. Subset meaning: CD45RA+ positively selected. This CDR3 reads CASSAHDRGTSYEQYF. CDR3 coding DNA: TGTGCCAGCAGCGCGCACGACAGGGGTACCTCCTACGAGCAGTACTTC.